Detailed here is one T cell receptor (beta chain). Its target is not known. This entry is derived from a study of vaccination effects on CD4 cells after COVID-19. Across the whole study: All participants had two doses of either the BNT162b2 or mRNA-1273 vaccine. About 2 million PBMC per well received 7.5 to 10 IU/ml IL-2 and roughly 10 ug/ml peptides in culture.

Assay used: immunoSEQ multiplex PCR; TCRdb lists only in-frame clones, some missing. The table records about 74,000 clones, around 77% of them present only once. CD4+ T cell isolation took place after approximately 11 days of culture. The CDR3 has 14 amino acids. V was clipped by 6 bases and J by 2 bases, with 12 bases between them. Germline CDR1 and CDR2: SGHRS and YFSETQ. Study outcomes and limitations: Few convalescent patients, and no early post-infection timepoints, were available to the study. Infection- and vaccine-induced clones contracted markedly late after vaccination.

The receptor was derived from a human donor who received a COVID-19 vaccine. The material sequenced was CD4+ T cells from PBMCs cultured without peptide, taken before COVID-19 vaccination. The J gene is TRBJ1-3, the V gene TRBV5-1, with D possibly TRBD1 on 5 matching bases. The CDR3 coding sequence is TGCGCCAGCACCACAGGAGGGACTGGAAACACCATATATTTT. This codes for CASTTGGTGNTIYF.